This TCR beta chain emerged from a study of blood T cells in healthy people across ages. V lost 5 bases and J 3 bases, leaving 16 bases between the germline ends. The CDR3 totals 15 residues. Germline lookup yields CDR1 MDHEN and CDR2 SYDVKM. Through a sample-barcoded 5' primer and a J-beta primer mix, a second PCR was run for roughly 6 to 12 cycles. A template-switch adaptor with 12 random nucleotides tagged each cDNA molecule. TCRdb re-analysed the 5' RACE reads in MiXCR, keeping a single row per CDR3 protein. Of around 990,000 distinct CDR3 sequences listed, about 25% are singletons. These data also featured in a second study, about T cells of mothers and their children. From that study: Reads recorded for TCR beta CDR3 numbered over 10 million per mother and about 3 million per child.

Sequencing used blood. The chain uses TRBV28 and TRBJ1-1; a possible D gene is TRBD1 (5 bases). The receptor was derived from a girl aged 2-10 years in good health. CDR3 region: CASSLQTETYTEAFF. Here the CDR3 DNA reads TGTGCCAGCAGTCTGCAGACAGAGACCTACACTGAAGCTTTCTTT. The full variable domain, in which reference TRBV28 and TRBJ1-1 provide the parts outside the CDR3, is DVKVTQSSRYLVKRTGEKVFLECVQDMDHENMFWYRQDPGLGLRLIYFSYDVKMKEKGDIPEGYSVSREKKERFSLILESASTNQTSMYLCASSLQTETYTEAFFGQGTRLTVV.